Below, 16 T cell receptor beta chains from the same sample are listed, as sequenced in a study of cytomegalovirus exposure and HLA in healthy donors. PCR was performed using 60 Vbeta and 13 Jbeta primers. The assay was immunoSEQ multiplex PCR, and TCRdb's table has in-frame clones only and misses some. Of over 85,000 clones in the sample, around three quarters were seen once. Sequenced material: PBMCs. Source of these receptors: a man between 25 and 39 years old in good health and CMV-seronegative.

V and J are TRBV30 and TRBJ2-5; 9 bases line up with TRBD1. CDR1 is GTSNPN, CDR2 SVGIG, per germline (reference sequence). The CDR3 is 14 residues long. V shed 3 bases, J shed 11 bases, and the junction held 13 bases outside the gene matches. The CDR3 DNA reads as TGTGCCTGGAGGGAAGGGACAGGGTGTGTTGGGCAGTACTTC. Its translation is CAWREGTGCVGQYF.

The genes are TRBV6-5 and TRBJ1-2; D not resolved. Germline lookup yields CDR1 MNHEY and CDR2 SVGAGI. The CDR3 is 16 residues long. The germline V and J ends were trimmed by 0 bases and 3 bases, with 14 bases remaining between them. For the CDR3, the DNA is TGTGCCAGCAGTTACTCGAAGGCCAGGAAATACTATGGCTACACCTTC. Its translation is CASSYSKARKYYGYTF.

The genes are TRBV20-1 and TRBJ1-3, with D unresolved. Trimming took off 6 bases at V and 2 bases at J, with 5 bases between the two ends. The CDR3 is made up of 11 amino acids. The germline gives CDR1 DFQATT, CDR2 SNEGSKA (reference sequence). In DNA, the CDR3 is TGCAGTGCGCCGGCTGGAAACACCATATATTTT. This codes for CSAPAGNTIYF.

This rearrangement joins TRBV5-6 to TRBJ1-5; TRBD1 aligns across 7 bases. Unmatched junction bases numbered 10, after V lost 0 bases and J lost 7 bases. Germline assignment: CDR1 SGHDT and CDR2 YYEEEE. The CDR3 has 16 amino acids. The CDR3 here is CASSLEGTGAGQPQHF. The CDR3 DNA is TGTGCCAGCAGCTTGGAGGGAACAGGGGCAGGACAGCCCCAGCATTTT.

The chain has TRBV15 and TRBJ2-1, with 8 bases fitting TRBD1. The CDR3 is made up of 14 amino acids. Germline CDR1 reads LNHNV; CDR2 reads YYDKDF (reference sequence). Losses at the gene ends were 5 bases for V and 5 bases for J; bases not matched to a gene: 5. CDR3 in DNA: TGTGCCACCAGCGGGGACAGGTGGAACAATGAGCAGTTCTTC. This gives the protein CATSGDRWNNEQFF.

The genes are TRBV9 and TRBJ2-1, with 10 bases lining up with TRBD2. From germline, CDR1 is SGDLS and CDR2 YYNGEE. The CDR3 totals 18 residues. V trimming: 0 bases; J trimming: 6 bases; junction bases outside the gene matches: 12. CDR3 protein: CASSVAPSGGSFGNEQFF. CDR3 sequence (DNA): TGTGCCAGCAGCGTAGCTCCTAGCGGGGGATCATTTGGCAATGAGCAGTTCTTC. The complete variable domain, with remaining parts taken from reference TRBV9 and TRBJ2-1, reads DSGVTQTPKHLITATGQRVTLRCSPRSGDLSVYWYQQSLDQGLQFLIQYYNGEERAKGNILERFSAQQFPDLHSELNLSSLELGDSALYFCASSVAPSGGSFGNEQFFGPGTRLTVL.

The J gene is TRBJ1-1, the V gene TRBV14, with TRBD1 matching 11 bases. Germline loops: CDR1 SGHDN, CDR2 FVKESK. V trimming: 4 bases; J trimming: 3 bases; junction bases outside the gene matches: 10. This CDR3 has 17 amino acids. CDR3 sequence reads: CASSLRGQGAWDTEAFF. CDR3 in DNA: TGTGCCAGCAGCCTCCGAGGACAGGGGGCATGGGACACTGAAGCTTTCTTT. The entire variable domain, with the rest obtained from reference TRBV14 and TRBJ1-1, is as follows: EAGVTQFPSHSVIEKGQTVTLRCDPISGHDNLYWYRRVMGKEIKFLLHFVKESKQDESGMPNNRFLAERTGGTYSTLKVQPAELEDSGVYFCASSLRGQGAWDTEAFFGQGTRLTVV.

The rearrangement joins TRBV19 to TRBJ2-5; TRBD2 matches 8 bases. The germline CDR1 and CDR2 sequences are LNHDA and SQIVND (reference sequence). V lost 5 bases to trimming and J lost 5 bases; unmatched junction nucleotides: 7. The CDR3 contains 14 residues. The CDR3, as DNA: TGTGCCAGTAGTCCAAGCGGGAGTGGTGAGACCCAGTACTTC. Protein product: CASSPSGSGETQYF.

This chain uses TRBV18 with TRBJ2-7; D may be TRBD1 (5 bases). CDR1 is KGHSH, CDR2 LQKENI, per germline. The CDR3 is made up of 14 amino acids. V was shortened by 4 bases and J by 0 bases, with 10 bases between the two germline ends. The CDR3 DNA sequence: TGTGCCAGCTCACTCGACAGTGGCTCCTACGAGCAGTACGTC. It encodes CASSLDSGSYEQYV.

This chain connects TRBV5-4 to TRBJ2-2, with TRBD1 identical over 8 bases. V shed 4 bases and J 4 bases; nucleotides not matched to a gene: 6. This CDR3 has 15 amino acids. The germline V gene encodes CDR1 SGHNT and CDR2 YYREEE (reference sequence). CDR3 amino acids: CASSVGQGGTGELFF. The CDR3 region has the DNA TGTGCCAGCAGCGTAGGACAGGGTGGCACCGGGGAGCTGTTTTTT. The full variable domain, its missing parts supplied by reference TRBV5-4 and TRBJ2-2, is ETGVTQSPTHLIKTRGQQVTLRCSSQSGHNTVSWYQQALGQGPQFIFQYYREEENGRGNFPPRFSGLQFPNYSSELNVNALELDDSALYLCASSVGQGGTGELFFGEGSRLTVL.

A few counts support this clone. This rearrangement joins TRBV5-1 to TRBJ1-3; tentatively, D is TRBD1 (5 bases). There are 15 residues in the CDR3. V was cut by 4 bases and J by 3 bases, with 14 bases left in between. CDR1 is SGHRS and CDR2 is YFSETQ in the germline V gene. CDR3 in amino acids: CASSADGGNGNTIYF. The DNA for the CDR3 is TGCGCCAGCAGCGCGGACGGGGGGAATGGAAACACCATATATTTT.

The CDR3 protein is CASSSYPYEQYF. CDR3 in DNA: TGTGCCAGCAGCTCCTACCCCTACGAGCAGTACTTC. The genes are TRBV7-9 and TRBJ2-7, with unresolved D. The germline V and J ends were trimmed by 4 bases and 2 bases, with 6 bases remaining between them. The CDR3 is made up of 12 amino acids. Germline V gene data show CDR1 as SEHNR and CDR2 as FQNEAQ (reference sequence). The complete variable domain, with remaining parts taken from reference TRBV7-9 and TRBJ2-7, reads DTGVSQNPRHKITKRGQNVTFRCDPISEHNRLYWYRQTLGQGPEFLTYFQNEAQLEKSRLLSDRFSAERPKGSFSTLEIQRTEQGDSAMYLCASSSYPYEQYFGPGTRLTVT.

The chain links TRBV18 to TRBJ1-1; no firm D call. Deletions cut 2 bases from V and 4 bases from J, with 11 bases between. Germline V gives CDR1 KGHSH, CDR2 LQKENI. This CDR3 has 14 residues. The CDR3 DNA follows: TGTGCCAGCTCACCAGCCCGGGGTGTCACTGAAGCTTTCTTT. Translated, it gives CASSPARGVTEAFF.

The rearrangement joins TRBV4-1 to TRBJ1-3; 7 positions match TRBD1. V gave up 3 bases and J gave up 4 bases; unmatched junction bases: 6. Germline V gene sequence: CDR1 MGHRA, CDR2 YSYEKL. There are 15 residues in the CDR3. CDR3 loop: CASSHPGQFGNTIYF. The CDR3 DNA reads as TGCGCCAGCAGCCATCCGGGACAGTTCGGAAACACCATATATTTT.

About this clone: One end of the junction fails to match germline, which may point to a read error. The chain employs TRBV5-5 and TRBJ2-2; D is possibly TRBD2 (5 bases). This CDR3 has 18 amino acids. Germline V gene sequence: CDR1 SGHKS, CDR2 YYEKEE (reference sequence). CDR3 DNA: TGTGCCAGCAGCTTTACTCCCTTCCGGTGGGAGAACCCCGGGGAGCTGTTTTTT. Its translation is CASSFTPFRWENPGELFF.

This clone is a singleton in its sample. This chain uses TRBV2 with TRBJ2-1, with unresolved D. The ends were cut back, 6 bases at V and 0 bases at J, with 12 bases in the middle. The CDR3 length is 15 residues. CDR1 and CDR2 (germline): SNHLY, FYNNEI. The CDR3 DNA is TGTGCCAGCAGAGAGGCGGCGAGCTCCTACAATGAGCAGTTCTTC. It specifies CASREAASSYNEQFF.